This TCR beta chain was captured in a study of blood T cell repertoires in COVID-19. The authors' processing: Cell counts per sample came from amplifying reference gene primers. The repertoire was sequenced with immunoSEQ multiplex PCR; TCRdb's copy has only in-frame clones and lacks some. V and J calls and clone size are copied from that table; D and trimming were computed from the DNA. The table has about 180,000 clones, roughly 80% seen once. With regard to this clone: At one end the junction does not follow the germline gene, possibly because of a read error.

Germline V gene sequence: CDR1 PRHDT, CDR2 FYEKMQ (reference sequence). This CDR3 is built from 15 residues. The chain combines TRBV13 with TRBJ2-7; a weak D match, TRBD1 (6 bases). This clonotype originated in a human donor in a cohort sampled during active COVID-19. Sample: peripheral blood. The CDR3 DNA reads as TGTGCCAGCAGCATAGGCACAGGGCGTGCCCACGAGCAGTACTTC. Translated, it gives CASSIGTGRAHEQYF.